This T cell receptor beta chain was sequenced during a study of blood T cells in healthy people across ages. General study findings and limits: While age rose, TCR beta diversity per million T cells dropped in a roughly linear way.

The CDR3 sequence is 12 residues long. The V gene lost 6 bases and the J gene lost 5 bases, with 10 bases spanning the gap. The germline V gene encodes CDR1 LGHDT and CDR2 YNNKEL (reference sequence). Every donor gave 7.5 to 10 milliliters of peripheral blood. Points on this clonotype: The target antigen is unknown.

With a J-beta primer mix and a sample-barcoded 5' primer, a second PCR ran roughly 6 to 12 cycles. A template-switch adaptor with 12 random nucleotides tagged each cDNA molecule. TCRdb analysed the 5' RACE reads with MiXCR anew, one entry per CDR3 protein. The data show fewer than 1,000,000 distinct CDR3 sequences, around 43% seen once. Sequencing was done on a sample of blood. This receptor was taken from a man in his sixties in good health. This chain joins TRBV3-1 and TRBJ2-5; a possible D gene is TRBD2 (6 bases). CDR3 protein: CASSRLVETQYF. CDR3 coding DNA: TGTGCCAGCAGTCGACTAGTGGAGACCCAGTACTTC.